Listed below are T cell receptor beta chains from one sample, sequenced in a study of T cell repertoires in cytomegalovirus infection. TCRdb analysed the reads with MiXCR anew, one entry per CDR3 protein. The sample includes more than 650,000 distinct CDR3 sequences, approximately 40% of them seen just once. Sequencing was done on a sample of PBMCs. The receptors were gathered from a human donor in good health (CMV status not recorded). Some clones in this sample may be carry-over from other donors' samples. Each CDR3 is given with its conserved first and last residue. The order of the fields is D gene, V gene, J gene, clone size, CDR3 DNA, CDR3 protein. D genes are given only for firm matches. Clone size is shown for a subset of rows, as once, few, many or a class of expanded clone.

TRBD1	TRBV29-1	TRBJ1-4	NA	TGCAGCGTAGATACCGGGACAGGGCATGAAAAACTGTTTTTT	CSVDTGTGHEKLFF
NA	TRBV2	TRBJ1-2	NA	TGTGCCAGCAGTACCCACCGGGGTCGGGGCTACACCTTC	CASSTHRGRGYTF
TRBD1	TRBV27	TRBJ1-1	NA	TGTGCCAGCGGGGACAGGGGGCAGAACACTGAAGCTTTCTTT	CASGDRGQNTEAFF
NA	TRBV7-9	TRBJ2-7	NA	TGTTCCAGCAGCTTCGGGACTCTCAACGAGCATTACTTC	CSSSFGTLNEHYF
TRBD2	TRBV7-3	TRBJ2-3	once	TGTGCCAGCAGCCCAGGGGCCAGGACTAGCGCAGATACGCCGTATTTT	CASSPGARTSADTPYF
NA	TRBV11-3	TRBJ1-5	once	TGTGCCAGCAGCTTAGGATCCCCCCGGGGGTCCAATCAGCCCCAGCATTTT	CASSLGSPRGSNQPQHF
NA	TRBV27	TRBJ2-7	NA	TGTGCCAGCAGTTTCTTATTGCAGCGAGAGCAGTACTTC	CASSFLLQREQYF
NA	TRBV4-2	TRBJ2-7	few	TGTGCCAGCAGCAGGCAGTTGAGCTCCTACGAGCAGTACTTC	CASSRQLSSYEQYF
NA	TRBV14	TRBJ2-5	NA	TGTGCCAGCAGCCAAAGCCCCCGGGTGAGGCTGGGGGAAGAGACCCAGTACTTC	CASSQSPRVRLGEETQYF
NA	TRBV30	TRBJ1-5	few	TGTGCCTGGAGTGTGGCAGGTAATCAGCCCCAGCATTTT	CAWSVAGNQPQHF
NA	TRBV3-1	TRBJ2-6	NA	TGTGCCAGCAGCCCCCCAGGCCGGTCTGGGGCCAACGTCCTGACTTTC	CASSPPGRSGANVLTF
TRBD1	TRBV7-8	TRBJ2-7	NA	TGTGCCAGCAGCTCCCGGACAGGGACACCTTTGGAGCAGTACTTC	CASSSRTGTPLEQYF
NA	TRBV19	TRBJ2-4	NA	NA	CASSIAFGRGSLLDF
TRBD1	TRBV2	TRBJ2-2	few	TGTGCCAGCAGTCGAACATGGACAGGGCCCACGAACACCGGGGAGCTGTTTTTT	CASSRTWTGPTNTGELFF
TRBD2	TRBV6-1	TRBJ2-4	many	TGTGCCAGCAGTACCACCGGGACTAGCGTTCAGTACTTC	CASSTTGTSVQYF
NA	TRBV12-3/TRBV12-4	TRBJ1-2	many	TGTGCCAGCAGCTTAACAGGGAACTATGGCTACACCTTC	CASSLTGNYGYTF
NA	TRBV6-5	TRBJ2-5	NA	TGTGCCAGCAGTTACTCGAATACTATGGAGACCCAGTACTTC	CASSYSNTMETQYF
NA	TRBV27	TRBJ1-4	NA	TGTGCCAGCAGTTTAGGGCCTCGGAATGAAAAACTGTTTTTT	CASSLGPRNEKLFF
NA	TRBV6-2/TRBV6-3	TRBJ2-7	NA	TGTGCCAGCAGTTATGGGGGTAGCCACCCCCGGTCCTACGAGCAGTACTTC	CASSYGGSHPRSYEQYF
TRBD1	TRBV29-1	TRBJ2-7	NA	TGCAGCACCAGACAGGGTTCCAGCTCCTACGAGCAGTACTTC	CSTRQGSSSYEQYF
NA	TRBV2	TRBJ1-2	NA	TGTGCCAGCAGGCCCGGACAGATTGGTGGCTACACCTTC	CASRPGQIGGYTF
NA	TRBV15	TRBJ2-2	NA	TGCGCCACCAGCACCCATTCTGGGGAGCTGTTTTTT	CATSTHSGELFF
TRBD1	TRBV15	TRBJ1-3	NA	TGTGCCACCAGCTTCGGGGACAGCGGAAACACCATATATTTT	CATSFGDSGNTIYF
TRBD1	TRBV15	TRBJ2-2	NA	TGTGCCACCAGCAGAGGGAGGGACAGGGACGCCGGGGAGCTGTTTTTT	CATSRGRDRDAGELFF
TRBD1	TRBV29-1	TRBJ2-7	NA	TGCAGCGTTGAGGGGGACAGAGGACTCGAGCAGTACTTC	CSVEGDRGLEQYF
NA	TRBV7-4	TRBJ2-3	NA	TGTGCCAGCAGCCCCTGGGACAACCTGACTAGCACAGATACGCAGTATTTT	CASSPWDNLTSTDTQYF
NA	TRBV6-5	TRBJ2-3	NA	TGTGCCAGCAGTTACTCCCCTACCACAGATACGCAGTATTTT	CASSYSPTTDTQYF
NA	TRBV19	TRBJ2-1	NA	TGTGCCACCACGGGGGTGGGGCCCTACAATGAGCAGTTCTTC	CATTGVGPYNEQFF
NA	TRBV29-1	TRBJ2-3	few	TGCAGCGTTACCGGGGGCACCACAGATACGCAGTATTTT	CSVTGGTTDTQYF
NA	TRBV7-9	TRBJ2-5	few	TGTGCCAGCAGCCCCCAGGGGAGGGAGACCCAGTACTTC	CASSPQGRETQYF
NA	TRBV24-1	TRBJ2-1	few	TGTGCCACCAGTGATTTTGGAGGGAGCTCCTACAATGAGCAGTTCTTC	CATSDFGGSSYNEQFF
TRBD1	TRBV7-3	TRBJ2-3	few	TGTGCCAGCAGCTTAATGGCAGGGGGCAAAGATACGCAGTATTTT	CASSLMAGGKDTQYF
TRBD1	TRBV20-1	TRBJ2-7	NA	TGCAGTGCTGGCCGGGACAGAGCCTACGAGCAGTACTTC	CSAGRDRAYEQYF
NA	TRBV6-5	TRBJ2-7	NA	TGTGCCAGCAGTCCTAGGACGGCCGGGATCTACGAGCAGTACTTC	CASSPRTAGIYEQYF
TRBD2	TRBV14	TRBJ2-1	once	TGTGCCAGCAGCCAAGATTTATTGGGACTAGCCTACAATGAGCAGTTCTTC	CASSQDLLGLAYNEQFF
NA	TRBV28	TRBJ1-5	few	TGTGCCAGCAGTGCCATAGGGGAGTCGGGTTACGAGCCCCAGCATTTT	CASSAIGESGYEPQHF
NA	TRBV7-6	TRBJ1-1	once	TGTGCCAGCAGCTCCAAAGACCAGAACACTGAAGCTTTCTTT	CASSSKDQNTEAFF
NA	TRBV6-6	TRBJ1-3	few	TGTGCCAGCAGTTACCGGAAAGGGAACACTCACTCTGGAAACACCATATATTTT	CASSYRKGNTHSGNTIYF
TRBD1	TRBV15	TRBJ1-5	NA	TGTGCCACCAGCGGGGGACAGTCGCTGGTGTGGAGCAATCAGCCCCAGCATTTT	CATSGGQSLVWSNQPQHF
NA	TRBV19	TRBJ1-6	NA	TGTGCCAGTAGTATTCCGTACAGGAACAATTCACCCCTCCACTTT	CASSIPYRNNSPLHF
NA	TRBV6-5	TRBJ1-1	many	TGTGCCAGCAGTCCAGGGACATCGGGAAACACTGAAGCTTTCTTT	CASSPGTSGNTEAFF
TRBD1	TRBV7-2	TRBJ1-2	few	TGTGCCAGCAGCCCGGCGGACAGGGGAAGCTCCGGCTACACCTTC	CASSPADRGSSGYTF
TRBD1	TRBV11-2	TRBJ2-7	NA	TGTGCCAGCAGCTTAGGGACAGGGAGTTTCTACGAGCAGTACTTC	CASSLGTGSFYEQYF
NA	TRBV14	TRBJ2-5	NA	TGTGCCAGCAGCCAAGATTGGGCAGGCGGGCGCTCGGAGACCCAGTACTTC	CASSQDWAGGRSETQYF
TRBD1	TRBV28	TRBJ2-7	few	TGTGCCAGCAGTAAAGACAGGGAGTCCTACGAGCAGTACTTC	CASSKDRESYEQYF
NA	TRBV5-1	TRBJ2-7	NA	TGCGCCAGCAGCTTGTACCAGGACGGGGAGCAGTACTTC	CASSLYQDGEQYF
NA	TRBV19	TRBJ1-1	many	TGTGCCAGCAGTATAACAGGCAACACTGAAGCTTTCTTT	CASSITGNTEAFF
NA	TRBV11-2	TRBJ2-3	NA	TGTGCCAGCAGCTTAGCTCACAGAACTAGCACAGATACGCAGTATTTT	CASSLAHRTSTDTQYF
TRBD1	TRBV7-3	TRBJ2-7	NA	TGTGCCAGCAGCCCCGAGAGGGGGCCGCCCTACGAGCAGTACTTC	CASSPERGPPYEQYF
NA	TRBV7-9	TRBJ1-1	NA	TGTGCCAGCAGGGAGGAGGGGTTCGACACTGAAGCTTTCTTT	CASREEGFDTEAFF
TRBD1	TRBV28	TRBJ2-1	NA	TGTGCAAGATGTCCCCCCCCAGCAGGGGGTCTTTACCATGAGCCGTTCTTC	CARCPPPAGGLYHEPFF
TRBD2	TRBV19	TRBJ2-1	NA	TGTGCCAGTAGTGGTGAGCTAGCGGGAGTAAGGAATGAGCAGTTCTTC	CASSGELAGVRNEQFF
TRBD1	TRBV5-1	TRBJ2-7	NA	TGCGCCAGCAGCCCACAGGGGGCTACACACTACGAGCAGTACTTC	CASSPQGATHYEQYF
NA	TRBV7-8	TRBJ2-1	many	TGTGCCAGCAGCCTACGGCCGGCGACGGTGGACAATGAGCAGTTCTTC	CASSLRPATVDNEQFF
TRBD1	TRBV6-1	TRBJ1-1	once	TGTGCCAGCAGCCCACGACAGGGCTTCTCTGAAGCTTTCTTT	CASSPRQGFSEAFF